The clone carrying this T cell receptor (beta chain) was seen once. The source of the sample is a study of shared clonotypes between healthy human individuals. Clones were sequenced by immunoSEQ multiplex PCR, and TCRdb holds only the in-frame ones, with some missing. The sample carries about 490,000 clones, approximately 78% recorded once. After removal of 0 bases from V and 3 bases from J, the junction contained 4 bases not matched to a gene. The germline V gene encodes CDR1 SGHRS and CDR2 YFSETQ. CDR3 length equals 18 residues. Sequences were obtained from PBMCs. The sequence came from a woman aged 40 to 50 in good health. Some clones in this sample may be carry-over from other donors' samples. The chain uses TRBV5-1 and TRBJ2-3, with TRBD2 identical over 16 bases. CDR3 bases: TGCGCCAGCAGCTTGGGGGGACTAGCGGGAGGGTCGACAGATACGCAGTATTTT. Its protein is CASSLGGLAGGSTDTQYF.